This T cell receptor beta chain was profiled in a study of radiotherapy plus CTLA-4 blockade in lung cancer. Study summary: Objective responses were recorded in about a sixth of patients, with disease control recorded in 25% to 40%. General observations from the study: Reports state that early shifts in blood T cell clones, with interferon-beta, best predicted response. Blood saw expansion of tumor-derived TCR clones after radiotherapy plus ipilimumab.

TCRdb keeps only in-frame clones here, not all; method: immunoSEQ multiplex PCR. Of some 77,000 clones listed, around 88% are singletons. Note on this clone: Its matching antigen is unknown.

Trimming left V 6 bases short and J 7 bases short, with 10 bases between. CDR3 length equals 12 residues. Germline V gives CDR1 SNHLY, CDR2 FYNNEI. Alongside CTLA-4 blockade with ipilimumab, patients with chemo-refractory metastatic non-small-cell lung cancer received focal radiation. V and J are TRBV2 and TRBJ2-1; D gene ambiguous. This receptor was obtained from a human donor with non-small cell lung cancer who had a partial response to radiotherapy plus ipilimumab. Sequencing used peripheral blood, obtained from a patient treated with radiotherapy plus ipilimumab. The CDR3 coding sequence is TGTGCCAGCAGAGACGGGTGGAATGAGCAGTTCTTC. Translated: CASRDGWNEQFF. The full variable domain, rest sourced from reference TRBV2 and TRBJ2-1, is EPEVTQTPSHQVTQMGQEVILRCVPISNHLYFYWYRQILGQKVEFLVSFYNNEISEKSEIFDDQFSVERPDGSNFTLKIRSTKLEDSAMYFCASRDGWNEQFFGPGTRLTVL.